Included here is one T cell receptor beta chain sequence, with context. The entry originates in a study of long-term antiretroviral therapy in people with HIV. The germline CDR1 and CDR2 sequences are SGHDT and YYEEEE. This CDR3 has 13 residues. V was clipped by 0 bases and J by 8 bases, with 8 bases between them. An immunoSEQ assay, version v3.0, was performed at survey level. The table came from immunoSEQ multiplex PCR; TCRdb's copy has only in-frame clones and leaves some out. The sample has roughly 42,000 clones, around 85% seen once. The genes are TRBV5-6 and TRBJ1-4; a weak D match, TRBD1 (5 bases). This material consisted of unsorted PBMCs, taken 1.2 years after starting antiretroviral therapy. The source is a woman aged 45-65 years with HIV. The DNA of the CDR3 is TGTGCCAGCAGCTTGGGGCGGGGGGAAAAACTGTTTTTT. Protein: CASSLGRGEKLFF. Together with reference TRBV5-6 and TRBJ1-4, the CDR3 gives the full variable domain: DAGVTQSPTHLIKTRGQQVTLRCSPKSGHDTVSWYQQALGQGPQFIFQYYEEEERQRGNFPDRFSGHQFPNYSSELNVNALLLGDSALYLCASSLGRGEKLFFGSGTQLSVL.